This T cell receptor (beta chain) derives from a study of shared clonotypes between healthy human individuals. Overall study findings and caveats: Sampling involved blood alone; tissue repertoires likely differ. Depth was large, yet rarefaction showed that sorted-subset sequencing was incomplete.

The CDR3 is 16 residues long. V was pared by 6 bases and J by 0 bases, with 15 bases between. From germline, CDR1 is KGHSH and CDR2 LQKENI. The repertoire was sequenced with immunoSEQ multiplex PCR; TCRdb's copy has only in-frame clones and lacks some. The sample yields about 1 million clones, about 80% seen once. Researchers partitioned CD4+ cells into CD45RA+ naive and CD45RA-negative memory subsets. Turning to this clone: Its antigen is still unknown.

The sample consisted of memory CD4+ T cells sorted from blood. Subset: CD45RA-negative fraction. The gene calls are TRBV18 and TRBJ1-3, with D hard to call. The sequence was obtained from a young man in good health. The DNA for the CDR3 is TGTGCCAGCTCCCCGAATACGGCTTCCTCTGGAAACACCATATATTTT. It is translated as CASSPNTASSGNTIYF.